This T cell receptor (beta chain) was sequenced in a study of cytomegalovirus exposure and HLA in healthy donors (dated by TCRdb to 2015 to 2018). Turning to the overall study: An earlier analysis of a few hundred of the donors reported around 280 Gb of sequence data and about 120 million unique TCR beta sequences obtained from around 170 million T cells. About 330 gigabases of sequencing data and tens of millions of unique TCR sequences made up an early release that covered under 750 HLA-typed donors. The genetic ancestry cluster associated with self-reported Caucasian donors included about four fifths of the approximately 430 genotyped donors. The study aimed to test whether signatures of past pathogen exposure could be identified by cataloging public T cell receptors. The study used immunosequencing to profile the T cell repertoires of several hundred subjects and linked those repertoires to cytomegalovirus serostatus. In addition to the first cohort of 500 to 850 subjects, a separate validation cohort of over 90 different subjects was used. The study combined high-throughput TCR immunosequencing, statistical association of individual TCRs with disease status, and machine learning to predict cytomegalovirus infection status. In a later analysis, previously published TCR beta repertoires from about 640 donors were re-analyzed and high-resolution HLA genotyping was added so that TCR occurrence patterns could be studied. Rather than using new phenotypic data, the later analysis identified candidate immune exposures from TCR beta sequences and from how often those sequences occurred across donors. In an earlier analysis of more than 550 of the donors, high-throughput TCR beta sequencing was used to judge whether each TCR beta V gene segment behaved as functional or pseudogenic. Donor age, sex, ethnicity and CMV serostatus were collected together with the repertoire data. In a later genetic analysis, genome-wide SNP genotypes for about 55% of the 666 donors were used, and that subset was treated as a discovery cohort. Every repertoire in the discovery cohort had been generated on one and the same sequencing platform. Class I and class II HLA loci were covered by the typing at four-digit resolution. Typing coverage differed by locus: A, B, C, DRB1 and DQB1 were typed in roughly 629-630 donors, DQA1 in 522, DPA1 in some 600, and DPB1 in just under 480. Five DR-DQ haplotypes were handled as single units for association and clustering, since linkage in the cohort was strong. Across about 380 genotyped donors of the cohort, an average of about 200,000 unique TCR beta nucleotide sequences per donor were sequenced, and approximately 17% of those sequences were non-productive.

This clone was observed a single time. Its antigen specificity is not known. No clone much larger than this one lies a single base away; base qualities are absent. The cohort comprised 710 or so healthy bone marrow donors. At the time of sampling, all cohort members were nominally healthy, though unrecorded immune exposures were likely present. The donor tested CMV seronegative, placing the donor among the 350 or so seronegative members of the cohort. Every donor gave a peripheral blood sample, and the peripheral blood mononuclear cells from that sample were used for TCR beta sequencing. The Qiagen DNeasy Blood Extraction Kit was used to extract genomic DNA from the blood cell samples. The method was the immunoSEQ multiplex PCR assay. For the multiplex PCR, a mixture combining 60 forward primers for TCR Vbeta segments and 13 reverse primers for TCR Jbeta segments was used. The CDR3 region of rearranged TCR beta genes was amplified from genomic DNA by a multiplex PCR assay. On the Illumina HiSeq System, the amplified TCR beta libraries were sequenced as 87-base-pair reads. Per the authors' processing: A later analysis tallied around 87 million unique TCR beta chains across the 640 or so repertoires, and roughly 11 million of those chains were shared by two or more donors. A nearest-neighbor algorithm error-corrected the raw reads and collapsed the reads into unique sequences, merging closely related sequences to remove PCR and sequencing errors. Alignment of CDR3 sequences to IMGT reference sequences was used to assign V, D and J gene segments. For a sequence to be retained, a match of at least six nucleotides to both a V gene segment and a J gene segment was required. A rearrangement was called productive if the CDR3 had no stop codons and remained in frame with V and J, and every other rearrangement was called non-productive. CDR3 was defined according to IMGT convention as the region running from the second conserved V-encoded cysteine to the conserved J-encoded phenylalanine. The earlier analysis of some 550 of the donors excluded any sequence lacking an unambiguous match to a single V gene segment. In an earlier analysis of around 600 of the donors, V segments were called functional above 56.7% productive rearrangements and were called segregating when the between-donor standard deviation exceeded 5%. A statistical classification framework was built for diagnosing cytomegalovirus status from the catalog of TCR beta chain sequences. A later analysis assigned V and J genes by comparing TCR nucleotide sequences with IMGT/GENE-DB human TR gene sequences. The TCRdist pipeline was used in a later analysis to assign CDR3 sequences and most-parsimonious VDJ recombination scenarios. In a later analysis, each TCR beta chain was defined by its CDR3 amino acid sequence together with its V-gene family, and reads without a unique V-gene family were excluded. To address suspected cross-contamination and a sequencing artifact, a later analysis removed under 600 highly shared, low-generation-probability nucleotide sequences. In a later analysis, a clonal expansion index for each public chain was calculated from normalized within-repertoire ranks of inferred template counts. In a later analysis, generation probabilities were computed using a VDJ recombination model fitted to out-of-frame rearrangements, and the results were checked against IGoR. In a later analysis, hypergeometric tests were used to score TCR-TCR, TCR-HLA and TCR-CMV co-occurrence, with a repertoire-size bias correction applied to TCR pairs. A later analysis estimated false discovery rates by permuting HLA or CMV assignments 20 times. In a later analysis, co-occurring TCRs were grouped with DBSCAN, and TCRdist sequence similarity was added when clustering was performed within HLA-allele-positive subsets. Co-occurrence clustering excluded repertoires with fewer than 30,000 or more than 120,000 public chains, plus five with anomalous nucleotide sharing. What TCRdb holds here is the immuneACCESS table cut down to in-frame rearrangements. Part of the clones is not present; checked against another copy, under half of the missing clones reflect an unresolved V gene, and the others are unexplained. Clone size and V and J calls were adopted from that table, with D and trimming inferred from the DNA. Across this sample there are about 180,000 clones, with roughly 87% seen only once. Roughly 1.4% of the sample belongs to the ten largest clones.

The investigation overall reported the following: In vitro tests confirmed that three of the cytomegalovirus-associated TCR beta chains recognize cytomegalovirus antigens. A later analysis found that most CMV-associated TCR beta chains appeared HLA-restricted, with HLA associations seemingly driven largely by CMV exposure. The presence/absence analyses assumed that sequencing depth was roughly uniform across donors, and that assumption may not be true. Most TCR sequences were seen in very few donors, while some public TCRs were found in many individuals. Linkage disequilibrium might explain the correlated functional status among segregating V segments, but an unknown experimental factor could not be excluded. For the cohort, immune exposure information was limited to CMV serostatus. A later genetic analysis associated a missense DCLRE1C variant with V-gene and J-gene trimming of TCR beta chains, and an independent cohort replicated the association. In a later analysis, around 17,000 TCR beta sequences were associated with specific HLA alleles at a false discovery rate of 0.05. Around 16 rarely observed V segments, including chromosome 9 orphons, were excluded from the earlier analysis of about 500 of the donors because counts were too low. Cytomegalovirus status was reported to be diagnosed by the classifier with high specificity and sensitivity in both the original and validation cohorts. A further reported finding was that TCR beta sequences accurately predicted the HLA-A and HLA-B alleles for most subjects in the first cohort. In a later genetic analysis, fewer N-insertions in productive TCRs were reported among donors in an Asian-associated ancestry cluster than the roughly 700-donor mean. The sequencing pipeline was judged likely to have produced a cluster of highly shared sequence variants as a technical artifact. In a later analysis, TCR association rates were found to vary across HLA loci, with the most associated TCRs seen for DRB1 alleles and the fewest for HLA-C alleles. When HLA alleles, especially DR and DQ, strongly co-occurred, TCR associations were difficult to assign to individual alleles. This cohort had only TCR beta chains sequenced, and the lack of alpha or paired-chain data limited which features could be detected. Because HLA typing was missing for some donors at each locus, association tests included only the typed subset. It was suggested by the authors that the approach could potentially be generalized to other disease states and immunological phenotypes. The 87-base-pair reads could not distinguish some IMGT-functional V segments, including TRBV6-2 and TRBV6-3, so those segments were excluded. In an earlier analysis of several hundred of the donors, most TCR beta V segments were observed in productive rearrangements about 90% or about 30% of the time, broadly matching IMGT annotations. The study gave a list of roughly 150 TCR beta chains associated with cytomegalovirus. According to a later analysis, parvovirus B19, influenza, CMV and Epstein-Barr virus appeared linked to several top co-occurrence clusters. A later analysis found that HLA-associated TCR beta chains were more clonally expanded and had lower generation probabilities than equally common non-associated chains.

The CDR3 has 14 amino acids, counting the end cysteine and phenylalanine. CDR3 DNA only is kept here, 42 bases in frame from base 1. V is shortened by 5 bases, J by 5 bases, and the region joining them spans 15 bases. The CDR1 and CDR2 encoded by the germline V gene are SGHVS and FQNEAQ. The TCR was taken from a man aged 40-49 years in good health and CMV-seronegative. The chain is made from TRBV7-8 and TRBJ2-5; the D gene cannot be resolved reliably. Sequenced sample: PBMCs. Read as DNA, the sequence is TGTGCCAGCAGCGATAATACGGTTCGTGAGACCCAGTACTTC. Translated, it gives CASSDNTVRETQYF.